This T cell receptor beta chain was profiled in a study of blood T cell repertoires in COVID-19. Study in general: Donors in the United States, Italy and Spain gave samples during acute or convalescent COVID-19. Nucleic acid was either cDNA or gDNA, and it came from T cells, B-cell-depleted T cells, or PBMCs.

This clone was picked up one time. As processed by the authors: Estimates of nucleated cell counts were drawn from the amplification of reference gene primers. Profiling relied on immunoSEQ multiplex PCR, and the TCRdb table lists in-frame clones only, not all of them. For V, J and clone size, that table is used; D and trimming come from the DNA. This sample has around 40,000 clones, with 87% found just once. CDR3 length: 14 amino acids. Germline V gene sequence: CDR1 WSHSY, CDR2 SAAADI. Trimming took 4 bases from V and 1 from J, leaving 8 bases between them. The rearrangement uses TRBV10-2 and TRBJ1-5; weak D call: TRBD1 (6 bases). This TCR was recovered from a man over 45 with active or convalescent COVID-19. Source material: peripheral blood. The CDR3 reads CASSGTVSNQPQHF. CDR3 in DNA: TGCGCCAGCAGTGGGACAGTAAGCAATCAGCCCCAGCATTTT.